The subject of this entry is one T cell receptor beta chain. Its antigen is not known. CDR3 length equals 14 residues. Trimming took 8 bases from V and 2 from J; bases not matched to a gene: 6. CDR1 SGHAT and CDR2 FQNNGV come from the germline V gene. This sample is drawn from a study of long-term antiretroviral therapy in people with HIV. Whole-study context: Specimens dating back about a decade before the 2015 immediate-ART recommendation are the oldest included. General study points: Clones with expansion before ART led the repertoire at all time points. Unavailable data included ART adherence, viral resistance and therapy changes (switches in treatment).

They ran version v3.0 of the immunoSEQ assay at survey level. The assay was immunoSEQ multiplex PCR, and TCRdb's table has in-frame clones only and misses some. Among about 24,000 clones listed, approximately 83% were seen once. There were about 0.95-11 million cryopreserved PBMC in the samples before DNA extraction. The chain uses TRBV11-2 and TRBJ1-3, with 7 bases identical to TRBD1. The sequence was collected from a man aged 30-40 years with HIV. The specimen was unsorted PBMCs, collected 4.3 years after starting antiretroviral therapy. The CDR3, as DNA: TGTGCCAGCTACCAGGGGGTGGCTGGAAACACCATATATTTT. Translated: CASYQGVAGNTIYF. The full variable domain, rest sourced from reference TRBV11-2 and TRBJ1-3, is EAGVAQSPRYKIIEKRQSVAFWCNPISGHATLYWYQQILGQGPKLLIQFQNNGVVDDSQLPKDRFSAERLKGVDSTLKIQPAKLEDSAVYLCASYQGVAGNTIYFGEGSWLTVV.